The T cell receptor beta chain under discussion was sequenced for a study of blood T cell repertoires in COVID-19. Study-level information: Spain, Italy and the United States supplied samples that represented acute and convalescent COVID-19. T cells, B-cell-depleted T cells, or PBMCs supplied cDNA or gDNA.

The repertoire was sequenced with immunoSEQ multiplex PCR; TCRdb's copy has only in-frame clones and lacks some. The sample has about 230,000 clones, less than 90% seen once; the top ten hold 2.5% to 3%. Trimming took 0 bases from V and 2 from J, leaving 11 bases between them. Germline loops: CDR1 GTSNPN, CDR2 SVGIG (reference sequence). The CDR3 has 15 residues. The chain couples TRBV30 to TRBJ1-5, with D possibly being TRBD1 (5 bases). This clonotype originated in a woman in her 70s with active or convalescent COVID-19. Source material: peripheral blood. Written as DNA, the CDR3 is TGTGCCTGGAGTGTTGGCCAAGGGGGCAATCAGCCCCAGCATTTT. Its protein product is CAWSVGQGGNQPQHF. The entire variable domain, with the rest obtained from reference TRBV30 and TRBJ1-5, is as follows: SQTIHQWPATLVQPVGSPLSLECTVEGTSNPNLYWYRQAAGRGLQLLFYSVGIGQISSEVPQNLSASRPQDRQFILSSKKLLLSDSGFYLCAWSVGQGGNQPQHFGDGTRLSIL.